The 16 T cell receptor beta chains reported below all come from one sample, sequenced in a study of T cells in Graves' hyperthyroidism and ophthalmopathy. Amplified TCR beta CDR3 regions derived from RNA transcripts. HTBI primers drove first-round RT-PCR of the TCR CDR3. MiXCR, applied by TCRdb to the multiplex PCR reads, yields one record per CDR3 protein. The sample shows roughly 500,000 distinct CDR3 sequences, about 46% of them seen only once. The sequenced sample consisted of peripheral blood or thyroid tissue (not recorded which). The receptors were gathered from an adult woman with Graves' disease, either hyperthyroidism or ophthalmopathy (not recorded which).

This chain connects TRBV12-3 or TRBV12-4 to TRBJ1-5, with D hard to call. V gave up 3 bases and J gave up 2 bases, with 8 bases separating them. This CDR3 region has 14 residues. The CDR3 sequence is CASSLEAGNQPQHF. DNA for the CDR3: TGTGCCAGCAGTTTGGAAGCAGGCAATCAGCCCCAGCATTTT.

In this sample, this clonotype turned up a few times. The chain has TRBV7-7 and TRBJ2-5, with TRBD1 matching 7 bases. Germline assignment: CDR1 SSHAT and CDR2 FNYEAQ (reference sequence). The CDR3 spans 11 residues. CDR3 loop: CAETGLETQYF. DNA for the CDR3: TGTGCTGAGACAGGGCTGGAGACCCAGTACTTC.

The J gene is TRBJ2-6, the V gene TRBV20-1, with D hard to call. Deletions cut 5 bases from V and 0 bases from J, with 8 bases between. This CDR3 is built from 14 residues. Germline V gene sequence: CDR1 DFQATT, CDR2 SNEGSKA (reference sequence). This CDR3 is CSAGQISGANVLTF. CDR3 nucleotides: TGCAGTGCTGGTCAAATCTCTGGGGCCAACGTCCTGACTTTC.

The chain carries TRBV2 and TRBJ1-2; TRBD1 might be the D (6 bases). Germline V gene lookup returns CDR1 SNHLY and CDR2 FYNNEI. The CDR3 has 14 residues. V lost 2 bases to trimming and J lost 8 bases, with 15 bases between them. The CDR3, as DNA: TGTGCCAGCAGTGAAATCGGCAGGGGTTACGGCTACACCTTC. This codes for CASSEIGRGYGYTF. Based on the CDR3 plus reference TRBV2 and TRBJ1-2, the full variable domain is EPEVTQTPSHQVTQMGQEVILRCVPISNHLYFYWYRQILGQKVEFLVSFYNNEISEKSEIFDDQFSVERPDGSNFTLKIRSTKLEDSAMYFCASSEIGRGYGYTFGSGTRLTVV.

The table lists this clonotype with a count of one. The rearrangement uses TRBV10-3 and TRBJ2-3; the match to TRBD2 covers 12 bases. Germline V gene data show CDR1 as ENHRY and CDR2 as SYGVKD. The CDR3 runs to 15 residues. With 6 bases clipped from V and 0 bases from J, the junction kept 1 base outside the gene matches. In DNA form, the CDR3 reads TGTGCCATCAGGACTAGCGGGAGAAGCACAGATACGCAGTATTTT. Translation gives CAIRTSGRSTDTQYF.

In DNA form, the CDR3 reads TGTGCCAGCAGCCAAGGACAGGGGAACTCTGGGGCCAACGTCCTGACTTTC. Translated, it gives CASSQGQGNSGANVLTF. V and J are TRBV7-9 and TRBJ2-6, with TRBD1 matching over 9 bases. The V segment lost 5 bases and the J segment 0 bases; nucleotides outside the gene matches: 5. Germline CDR1 and CDR2: SEHNR and FQNEAQ (reference sequence). CDR3 length: 17 residues.

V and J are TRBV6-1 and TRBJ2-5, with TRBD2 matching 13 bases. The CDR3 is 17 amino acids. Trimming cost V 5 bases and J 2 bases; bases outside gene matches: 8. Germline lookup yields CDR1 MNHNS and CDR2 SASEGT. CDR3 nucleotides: TGTGCCAGCAGTTTCTTCGGACTAGCGGGAGATCAAGAGACCCAGTACTTC. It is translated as CASSFFGLAGDQETQYF.

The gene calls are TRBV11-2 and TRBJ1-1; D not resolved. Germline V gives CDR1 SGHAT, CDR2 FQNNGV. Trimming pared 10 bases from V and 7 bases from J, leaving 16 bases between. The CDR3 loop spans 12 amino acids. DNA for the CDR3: TGTGCCACCTCAGCCGGGGAGCTTGAAGCTTTCTTT. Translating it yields CATSAGELEAFF. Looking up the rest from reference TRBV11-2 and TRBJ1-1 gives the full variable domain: EAGVAQSPRYKIIEKRQSVAFWCNPISGHATLYWYQQILGQGPKLLIQFQNNGVVDDSQLPKDRFSAERLKGVDSTLKIQPAKLEDSAVYLCATSAGELEAFFGQGTRLTVV.

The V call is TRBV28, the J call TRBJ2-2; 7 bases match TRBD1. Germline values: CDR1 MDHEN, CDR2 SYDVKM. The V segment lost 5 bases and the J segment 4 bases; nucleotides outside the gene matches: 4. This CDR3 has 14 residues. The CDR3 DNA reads TGTGCCAGCAGTACGACAGGGTTCACCGGGGAGCTGTTTTTT. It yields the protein CASSTTGFTGELFF.

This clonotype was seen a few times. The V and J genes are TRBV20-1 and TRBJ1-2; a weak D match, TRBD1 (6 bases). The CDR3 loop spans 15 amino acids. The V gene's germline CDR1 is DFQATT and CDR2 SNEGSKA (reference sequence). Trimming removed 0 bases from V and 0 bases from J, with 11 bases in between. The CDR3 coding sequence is TGCAGTGCTAGAGACCCGGACAGCACTAACTATGGCTACACCTTC. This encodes CSARDPDSTNYGYTF.

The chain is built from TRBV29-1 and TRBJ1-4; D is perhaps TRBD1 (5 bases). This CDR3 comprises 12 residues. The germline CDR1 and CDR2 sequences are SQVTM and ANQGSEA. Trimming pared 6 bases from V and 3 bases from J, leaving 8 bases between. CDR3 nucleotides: TGCAGCGTGCGGGACCCTAATGAAAAACTGTTTTTT. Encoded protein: CSVRDPNEKLFF.

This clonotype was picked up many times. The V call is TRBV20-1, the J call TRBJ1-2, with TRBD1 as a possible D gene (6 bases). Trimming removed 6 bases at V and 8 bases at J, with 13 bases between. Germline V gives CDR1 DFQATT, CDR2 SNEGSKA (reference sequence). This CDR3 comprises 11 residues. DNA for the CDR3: TGCAGTGCCAAACGAGGGGGGGGCTACACCTTC. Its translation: CSAKRGGGYTF.

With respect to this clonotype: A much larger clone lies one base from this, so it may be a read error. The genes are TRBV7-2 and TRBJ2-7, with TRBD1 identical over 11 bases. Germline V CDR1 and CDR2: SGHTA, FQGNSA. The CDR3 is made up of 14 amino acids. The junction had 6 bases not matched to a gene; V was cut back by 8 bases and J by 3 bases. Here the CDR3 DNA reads TGTGCCAGCGGCGGGACAGGGGGTTTCTACGAGCAGTACTTC. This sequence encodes CASGGTGGFYEQYF.

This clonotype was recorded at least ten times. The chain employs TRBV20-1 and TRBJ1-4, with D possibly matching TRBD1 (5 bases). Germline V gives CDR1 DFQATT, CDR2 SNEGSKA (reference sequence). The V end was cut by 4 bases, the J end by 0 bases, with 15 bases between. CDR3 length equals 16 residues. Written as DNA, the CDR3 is TGCAGTGCTAAGCGGCCTGGGACCTCAACTAATGAAAAACTGTTTTTT. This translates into CSAKRPGTSTNEKLFF.

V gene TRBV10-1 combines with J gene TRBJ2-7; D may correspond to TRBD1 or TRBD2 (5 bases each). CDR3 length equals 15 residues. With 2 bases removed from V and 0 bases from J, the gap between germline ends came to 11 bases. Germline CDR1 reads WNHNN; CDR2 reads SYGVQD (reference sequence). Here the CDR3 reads CASSEGGPLSYEQYF. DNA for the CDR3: TGCGCCAGCAGTGAGGGGGGTCCCCTCTCCTACGAGCAGTACTTC.

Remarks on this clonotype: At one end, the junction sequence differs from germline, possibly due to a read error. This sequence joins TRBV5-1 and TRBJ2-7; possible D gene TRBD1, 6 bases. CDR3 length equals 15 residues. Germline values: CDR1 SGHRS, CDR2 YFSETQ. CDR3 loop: CASGLTASGGDEQYF. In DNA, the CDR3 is TGCGCCAGCGGCTTGACCGCTTCTGGGGGCGACGAGCAGTACTTC.